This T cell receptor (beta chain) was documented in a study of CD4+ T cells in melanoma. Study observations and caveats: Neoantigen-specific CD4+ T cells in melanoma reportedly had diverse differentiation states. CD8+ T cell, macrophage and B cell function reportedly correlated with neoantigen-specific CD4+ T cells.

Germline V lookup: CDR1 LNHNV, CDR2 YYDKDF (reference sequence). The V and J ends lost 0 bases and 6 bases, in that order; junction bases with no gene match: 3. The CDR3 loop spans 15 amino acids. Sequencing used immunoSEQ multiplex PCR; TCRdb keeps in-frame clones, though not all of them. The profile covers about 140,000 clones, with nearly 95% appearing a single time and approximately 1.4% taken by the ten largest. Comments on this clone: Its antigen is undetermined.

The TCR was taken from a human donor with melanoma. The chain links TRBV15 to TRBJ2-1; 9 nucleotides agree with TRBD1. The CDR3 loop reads CATSRDPGQGNEQFF. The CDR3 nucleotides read TGTGCCACCAGCAGAGACCCGGGACAGGGCAATGAGCAGTTCTTC.